This TCR beta chain was found in a study of blood T cell repertoires in COVID-19. For the study at large: Samples representing acute and convalescent COVID-19 were sourced from the United States, Italy and Spain. T cells, B-cell-depleted T cells, or PBMCs provided the cDNA or gDNA that served as material.

In the original processing: Estimation of nucleated cell counts relied on the amplification of reference gene primers. Repertoires were generated with immunoSEQ multiplex PCR, while TCRdb's copy carries only in-frame clones and drops some. D and trimming come from the DNA, and the V and J calls and clone size come from that table. The table shows roughly 60,000 clones, with over 80% occurring only once. Enrolment of Seattle patients took place during active infection, and they were followed longitudinally. The CDR3 spans 13 residues. Trimming left V 6 bases short and J 6 bases short, with 14 bases between. From germline, CDR1 is SGHAT and CDR2 FQNNGV.

J is TRBJ1-1 and V is TRBV11-2; TRBD1 might be the D (6 bases). This TCR derives from a man under 40 with COVID-19, enrolled during active disease. Sample: peripheral blood. In nucleotides, the CDR3 is TGTGCCAGCAGAGGGACGGGGGGCGCTGAAGCTTTCTTT. Translation gives CASRGTGGAEAFF.